The next 26 T cell receptor beta chains were all read from a single sample in a study of T-cell memory formation after mild COVID-19. TCRdb passed the 5' RACE reads through MiXCR, listing each CDR3 protein once. The sample lists approximately 260,000 distinct CDR3 sequences; about 16% were seen once. The material sequenced was PBMCs or a T cell subset sorted from them (not recorded which). All receptors come from a man younger than 30 who had mild COVID-19 (a few samples of this study predate the infection). Cell type and time point are not known.

The chain links TRBV7-8 to TRBJ1-5; D is uncertain. Trimming stripped 5 bases from V and 6 bases from J, with 17 bases between. Germline CDR1 is SGHVS and CDR2 is FQNEAQ. The CDR3 sequence is 15 residues long. CDR3: CASSVLGRASQPQHF. In DNA, the CDR3 is TGTGCCAGCAGCGTCCTGGGCCGCGCGAGTCAGCCCCAGCATTTT.

This clonotype showed up just once. V gene TRBV3-2 combines with J gene TRBJ2-7. TRBV3-2 constitutes a pseudogene. The CDR3 spans 10 residues. DNA of the CDR3: TGTGCCAGCAGCCCGTACGAGCAGTACGTC. Translation: CASSPYEQYV.

This clonotype came up a few times. The chain has TRBV5-1 and TRBJ1-1; 11 nucleotides match TRBD1. V lost 5 bases and J lost 10; bases outside the gene matches: 7. CDR1 SGHRS and CDR2 YFSETQ come from the germline V gene. The CDR3 extends over 13 amino acids. CDR3 coding DNA: TGCGCCAGCAGATCCGGGACAGGGGGATCAGCTTTCTTT. Translating it yields CASRSGTGGSAFF.

The chain uses TRBV2 and TRBJ2-1, with unresolved D. The CDR3 length is 20 residues. Trimming stripped 2 bases from V and 0 bases from J, with 23 bases between. Germline V gene data show CDR1 as SNHLY and CDR2 as FYNNEI. The chain's CDR3 is CASSEWAGRALLSSYNEQFF. CDR3 nucleotides: TGTGCCAGCAGTGAATGGGCAGGTAGGGCCTTACTAAGCTCCTACAATGAGCAGTTCTTC.

The chain combines TRBV6-4 with TRBJ1-4; the D gene is possibly TRBD1 (5 bases). There are 13 residues in the CDR3. CDR1 MRHNA and CDR2 SNTAGT come from the germline V gene. CDR3 coding DNA: TGTGGAAGGGGAGGGGCAACTAATGAAAAACTGTTTTTT. It yields the protein CGRGGATNEKLFF.

This clonotype was detected a few times. The genes are TRBV7-9 and TRBJ2-5; the D is unclear. The V end was cut by 7 bases, the J end by 0 bases, with 6 bases between. The CDR3 is 12 amino acids. CDR1 is SEHNR and CDR2 is FQNEAQ in the germline V gene (reference sequence). The CDR3 DNA reads as TGTGCCAGCACCAGACACCAAGAGACCCAGTACTTC. The encoded protein is CASTRHQETQYF.

Only a few counts were recorded for this clonotype. This chain links TRBV7-2 with TRBJ2-3; 7 bases line up with TRBD2. The CDR3 has 18 amino acids. Losses at the gene ends were 5 bases for V and 1 base for J; bases not matched to a gene: 15. Germline lookup yields CDR1 SGHTA and CDR2 FQGNSA. The CDR3 here is CASSMRGLVGARTDTQYF. The CDR3 DNA is TGTGCCAGCAGCATGCGCGGACTAGTAGGGGCTCGCACAGATACGCAGTATTTT.

Comments on this clonotype: At one end, the junction sequence differs from germline, possibly due to a read error. The gene calls are TRBV12-3 or TRBV12-4 and TRBJ2-3, with 9 nucleotides matching TRBD1. The CDR3 spans 15 residues. This CDR3 reads CSSSYGQGSTDTQYF. The CDR3 coding sequence is TGTTCCAGCAGCTATGGACAGGGGAGCACAGATACGCAGTATTTT.

This rearrangement joins TRBV4-3 to TRBJ2-2; D unclear. This CDR3 spans 14 amino acids. The V and J ends lost 0 bases and 5 bases respectively, with 7 bases between them. CDR1 is LGHNA and CDR2 is YSLEER in the germline V gene. This chain's CDR3 is CASSQDGWTGELFF. The CDR3 nucleotides read TGCGCCAGCAGCCAAGATGGGTGGACCGGGGAGCTGTTTTTT.

This clonotype was observed many times. The gene calls are TRBV7-2 and TRBJ1-5; the D gene is possibly TRBD1 (6 bases). The CDR3 spans 13 residues. Trimming left V 3 bases short and J 7 bases short, with 10 bases between. Germline-derived CDR1 and CDR2 are SGHTA and FQGNSA. The CDR3 nucleotides are TGTGCCAGCAGCTTTGGGGGCGCGCAGCCCCAGCATTTT. Residues: CASSFGGAQPQHF.

This clonotype has more than one count but fewer than ten. V gene TRBV11-2 combines with J gene TRBJ2-7; D ambiguous. CDR1 is SGHAT, CDR2 FQNNGV, per germline. Trimming cost V 0 bases and J 5 bases, with 8 bases left between them. The CDR3 length is 13 residues. The CDR3 DNA reads as TGTGCCAGCAGCTTAGATAGACGACACGAGCAGTACTTC. Its protein product is CASSLDRRHEQYF.

The chain joins TRBV28 to TRBJ2-2; D ambiguous. The CDR3 spans 11 residues. The germline gives CDR1 MDHEN, CDR2 SYDVKM. V lost 11 bases to trimming and J lost 6 bases, with 10 bases between them. The CDR3 loop is CAGSGPGELFF. CDR3 in DNA: TGTGCCGGTTCTGGGCCCGGGGAGCTGTTTTTT.

This sequence joins TRBV20-1 and TRBJ1-1; possibly TRBD1 for D (5 bases). The ends were cut back, 5 bases at V and 5 bases at J, with 15 bases in the middle. The CDR3 covers 13 residues. The germline gives CDR1 DFQATT, CDR2 SNEGSKA (reference sequence). In DNA form, the CDR3 reads TGCAGTGCTCACGGGGGGGGACGGACTGAAGCTTTCTTT. This sequence encodes CSAHGGGRTEAFF.

The chain is built from TRBV6-1 and TRBJ2-3, with D hard to call. This CDR3 is built from 16 residues. CDR1 is MNHNS and CDR2 is SASEGT in the germline V gene. The V end was cut by 6 bases, the J end by 8 bases, with 24 bases between. The CDR3 spells CASSLLRSRELGTQYF. The CDR3 bases are TGTGCCAGCAGCCTCCTTCGGTCCCGAGAATTGGGTACGCAGTATTTT.

This clonotype was seen a few times. This chain connects TRBV20-1 to TRBJ1-5; the D is unclear. The CDR3 spans 11 residues. Trimming took 1 base from V and 5 from J, leaving 3 bases between them. CDR1 is DFQATT, CDR2 SNEGSKA, per germline (reference sequence). The CDR3 reads CSARGDQPQHF. The CDR3, as DNA: TGCAGTGCTAGAGGGGATCAGCCCCAGCATTTT.

This clonotype was seen a few times. The chain is built from TRBV20-1 and TRBJ2-2; D not certain. The CDR3 length is 12 residues. CDR1 is DFQATT, CDR2 SNEGSKA, per germline (reference sequence). The V end lost 1 base, the J end lost 5 bases, and 5 bases lay between the germline ends. CDR3 in amino acids: CSARGLTGELFF. CDR3 nucleotide sequence: TGCAGTGCTAGAGGTCTGACCGGGGAGCTGTTTTTT.

The V call is TRBV4-2, the J call TRBJ2-3; the D gene is possibly TRBD1 (6 bases). With 3 bases removed from V and 7 bases from J, the gap between germline ends came to 14 bases. CDR1 and CDR2 from the germline V gene are LGHNA and YNFKEQ. The CDR3 contains 14 residues. The CDR3 sequence is CASSQWTGTYTQYF. CDR3 bases: TGTGCCAGCAGCCAGTGGACTGGGACATATACGCAGTATTTT.

The rearrangement links TRBV6-2 or TRBV6-3 to TRBJ2-6; the D is unclear. The CDR3 has 14 amino acids. V was clipped by 6 bases and J by 0 bases, with 6 bases between them. The germline gives CDR1 MNHEY, CDR2 SVGEGT. Here the CDR3 reads CASSQSSGANVLTF. In DNA, the CDR3 is TGTGCCAGCAGCCAGAGCTCTGGGGCCAACGTCCTGACTTTC.

In its sample, this clonotype was seen many times. This chain connects TRBV2 to TRBJ1-5; D uncertain. Germline V CDR1 and CDR2: SNHLY, FYNNEI. V shed 6 bases and J shed 4 bases, with 4 bases lying between them. The CDR3 length is 11 residues. CDR3 amino acids: CASRENQPQHF. The CDR3 DNA reads TGTGCCAGCAGGGAAAATCAGCCCCAGCATTTT.

This clonotype came up a few times. The chain uses TRBV4-1 and TRBJ1-2, with D unclear. Looked up from germline, CDR1 is MGHRA and CDR2 is YSYEKL. This CDR3 comprises 14 residues. V was clipped by 1 base and J by 6 bases, with 12 bases between them. The CDR3 DNA follows: TGCGCCAGCAGCCAAGGCGGGGTAGCGAATGGCTACACCTTC. Its translation: CASSQGGVANGYTF.

This clonotype was recorded at least ten times. This chain joins TRBV7-6 and TRBJ2-1; 10 bases fit TRBD1. This CDR3 is 17 amino acids long. Germline V CDR1 and CDR2: SGHVS, FNYEAQ. The V segment lost 3 bases and the J segment 7 bases; nucleotides outside the gene matches: 12. This chain's CDR3 is CASSFYAGTGAGNEQFF. The CDR3 coding sequence is TGTGCCAGCAGCTTCTATGCCGGGACAGGGGCAGGGAATGAGCAGTTCTTC.

There are a few counts of this clonotype. The V call is TRBV6-5, the J call TRBJ1-2; 7 positions agree with TRBD1. Germline V lookup: CDR1 MNHEY, CDR2 SVGAGI. The CDR3 has 14 amino acids. The J segment lost 3 bases and the V segment lost 2 bases, leaving 3 bases of the junction unmatched. The CDR3: CASSYTQGDYGYTF. For the CDR3, the DNA is TGTGCCAGCAGTTACACGCAGGGGGACTATGGCTACACCTTC.

This clonotype was seen only once. The chain couples TRBV9 to TRBJ2-3; perhaps D is TRBD1 or TRBD2 (5 bases each). The CDR3 covers 16 residues. V lost 3 bases, J lost 0 bases, and 14 bases lay in between. CDR1 SGDLS and CDR2 YYNGEE come from the germline V gene. Written as DNA, the CDR3 is TGTGCCAGCAGCGCTAGTGGGACCTATAGCACAGATACGCAGTATTTT. Translation: CASSASGTYSTDTQYF. The whole variable domain, remainder taken from reference TRBV9 and TRBJ2-3, is DSGVTQTPKHLITATGQRVTLRCSPRSGDLSVYWYQQSLDQGLQFLIQYYNGEERAKGNILERFSAQQFPDLHSELNLSSLELGDSALYFCASSASGTYSTDTQYFGPGTRLTVL.

This clonotype turned up a few times. The chain has TRBV20-1 and TRBJ2-3, with 8 bases that match TRBD2. The CDR3 is 15 amino acids. Per germline, CDR1 DFQATT and CDR2 SNEGSKA (reference sequence). The V segment lost 2 bases and the J segment 10 bases; nucleotides outside the gene matches: 14. The CDR3 nucleotides read TGCAGTGCTAGATCCCTGGGACTAGTCCGGGGGGCGCAGTATTTT. Translated: CSARSLGLVRGAQYF.

The chain has TRBV25-1 and TRBJ2-1; 7 bases agree with TRBD1. The V gene end was trimmed by 1 base and the J gene end by 3 bases; junction bases not matched to a gene: 3. The CDR3 extends over 15 amino acids. Germline V lookup: CDR1 MGHDK, CDR2 SYGVNS. The CDR3 is CASSEWGQIYNEQFF. The CDR3, as DNA: TGTGCCAGCAGTGAATGGGGACAGATCTACAATGAGCAGTTCTTC.

The rearrangement uses TRBV7-2 and TRBJ2-7, with 8 bases aligning to TRBD1. The CDR3 runs 14 residues. V lost 1 base to trimming and J lost 3 bases; unmatched junction nucleotides: 2. Germline CDR1 and CDR2: SGHTA and FQGNSA. CDR3 sequence: CASSLVDRGYEQYV. In DNA form, the CDR3 reads TGTGCCAGCAGCTTAGTTGACAGGGGCTACGAGCAGTACGTC.